This section outlines one T cell receptor (beta chain) sequence together with its context. V was pared by 3 bases and J by 7 bases, with 13 bases between. Germline V gene sequence: CDR1 LNHDA, CDR2 SQIVND (reference sequence). The CDR3 sequence is 14 residues long. This entry is derived from a study of regulatory T cells in long-lasting Graves disease. The sample's time point: newly diagnosed GD, antithyroid drugs for less than 3 months. There was RNA extracted from PBMCs, and the TCR library was made from it. CDR3 regions were amplified by Arm-PCR using iRepertoire HTBI primers to build TCR beta libraries. Via MiXCR, TCRdb re-called the multiplex PCR reads, giving one row per CDR3 protein. Of 530,000 or so distinct CDR3 sequences in the sample, roughly 14% are singletons; the top ten hold roughly 10%. These data were also reused for a study on T cells in Graves' hyperthyroidism and ophthalmopathy.

This sample comprised peripheral blood mononuclear cells (PBMCs), obtained at new diagnosis, from a patient treated with antithyroid drugs. The V call is TRBV19, the J call TRBJ1-5, with D tentatively TRBD1 (6 bases). This TCR derives from a young man with Graves disease. CDR3 nucleotides: TGTGCCAGTAGTATTGAAGGGGGGCACCAGCCCCAGCATTTT. This gives the protein CASSIEGGHQPQHF. Variable domain in full (rest from reference TRBV19 and TRBJ1-5): DGGITQSPKYLFRKEGQNVTLSCEQNLNHDAMYWYRQDPGQGLRLIYYSQIVNDFQKGDIAEGYSVSREKKESFPLTVTSAQKNPTAFYLCASSIEGGHQPQHFGDGTRLSIL.